This T cell receptor (beta chain) derives from a study of control samples from healthy donors and cancer patients. This table comes from immunoSEQ multiplex PCR, and its TCRdb copy is limited to in-frame clones, with some not included. The sample carries around 80,000 clones, under 90% recorded once. Concerning this clone itself: Germline and junction disagree at one end, which may indicate a read error.

The CDR3 runs to 13 residues. The germline V gene encodes CDR1 MNHEY and CDR2 SVGAGI. The chain is built from TRBV6-5 and TRBJ1-2; 10 bases map to TRBD1. Sequenced input: blood. The source is a man aged 50 to 59 in good health. As DNA, the CDR3 is TGTGCCAGCAGTTTAAGGGACAGGGGAGGCTGCACCTTC. This encodes CASSLRDRGGCTF.